A selection of T cell receptor beta chains follows, all from one sample in a study of cytomegalovirus exposure and HLA in healthy donors. Sequencing was performed with immunoSEQ multiplex PCR; in TCRdb, only in-frame clones are kept and a portion is missing. This sample has around 140,000 clones, with 72% found just once. The sequenced material came from PBMCs. The receptors come from a man aged 45-60 years in good health and CMV-seropositive. Both conserved end residues are part of each CDR3. D genes are given only for firm matches.

CASSIKAGLYEQYF | TRBJ2-7 | NA | TRBV19
CASSWGHSSSYEQYF | TRBJ2-7 | NA | TRBV5-1
CASSRRGSRYEQYF | TRBJ2-7 | NA | TRBV5-6
CASMRREGAGELFF | TRBJ2-2 | TRBD2 | TRBV7-8
CASSKGALGEQFF | TRBJ2-1 | TRBD1 | TRBV5-5
CASSPRTQKTGNTIYF | TRBJ1-3 | NA | TRBV18
CASRTQWGGAKTDTQYF | TRBJ2-3 | NA | TRBV25-1
CASSLSAGTGGIGRYNEQFF | TRBJ2-1 | TRBD1 | TRBV27
CASSLAGPGSIQPQHF | TRBJ1-5 | NA | TRBV5-6
CASSWGQTSGNTIYF | TRBJ1-3 | TRBD1 | TRBV19
CATSIRTGSYQPQHF | TRBJ1-5 | TRBD1 | TRBV15
CAITETGSNTEAFF | TRBJ1-1 | TRBD1 | TRBV10-3
CASSDEAKSGTGELFF | TRBJ2-2 | NA | TRBV10-1
CASSAVGAEKLFF | TRBJ1-4 | NA | TRBV7-2
CASSQQRGLGPLHF | TRBJ1-6 | NA | TRBV4-3
CASSLEALAGYNEQFF | TRBJ2-1 | TRBD2 | TRBV7-9
CARGQGVQETQYF | TRBJ2-5 | TRBD1 | TRBV6-1
CASSRGVGEQYF | TRBJ2-7 | NA | TRBV5-6
CASSPHPADTQYF | TRBJ2-3 | NA | TRBV6-5
CASSLRQGADPGWGTNTF | TRBJ1-2 | TRBD1 | TRBV7-2
CASSSTGNGDTQYF | TRBJ2-3 | NA | TRBV7-7
CASSQVGGQGPYPRNQPQHF | TRBJ1-5 | TRBD1 | TRBV4-1
CASSEALGGSDGYTF | TRBJ1-2 | NA | TRBV6-1